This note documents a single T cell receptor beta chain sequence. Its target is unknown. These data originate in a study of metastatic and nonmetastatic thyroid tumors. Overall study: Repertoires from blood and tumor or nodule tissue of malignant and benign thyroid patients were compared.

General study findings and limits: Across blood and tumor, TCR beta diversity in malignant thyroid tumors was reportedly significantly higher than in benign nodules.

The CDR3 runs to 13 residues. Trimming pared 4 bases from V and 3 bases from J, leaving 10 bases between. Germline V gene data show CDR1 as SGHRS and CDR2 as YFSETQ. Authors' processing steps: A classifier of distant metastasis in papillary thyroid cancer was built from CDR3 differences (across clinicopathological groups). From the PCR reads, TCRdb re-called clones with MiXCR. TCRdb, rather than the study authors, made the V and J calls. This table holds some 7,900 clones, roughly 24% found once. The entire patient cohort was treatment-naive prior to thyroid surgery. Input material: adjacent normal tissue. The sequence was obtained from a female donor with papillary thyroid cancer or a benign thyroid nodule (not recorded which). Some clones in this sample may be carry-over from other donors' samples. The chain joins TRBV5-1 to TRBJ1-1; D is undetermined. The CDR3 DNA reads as TGCGCCAGCAGCCAGGTGACGGACACTGAAGCTTTCTTT. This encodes CASSQVTDTEAFF. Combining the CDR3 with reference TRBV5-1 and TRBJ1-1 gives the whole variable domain KAGVTQTPRYLIKTRGQQVTLSCSPISGHRSVSWYQQTPGQGLQFLFEYFSETQRNKGNFPGRFSGRQFSNSRSEMNVSTLELGDSALYLCASSQVTDTEAFFGQGTRLTVV.